These 11 T cell receptor beta chains were sequenced from one sample in a study of metastatic and nonmetastatic thyroid tumors. TCRdb reprocessed the PCR reads via MiXCR. The sample consists of about 28,000 clones, 15% to 20% of them appearing once. Not a single patient had been given any form of treatment at any point before undergoing thyroid surgery. Sequenced input: blood. The receptors shown here come from a female donor with papillary thyroid cancer or a benign thyroid nodule (not recorded which). Some clones in this sample may be carry-over from other donors' samples.

This clone appeared many times. The chain is built from TRBV4-1 and TRBJ2-1, with D possibly being TRBD1 (6 bases). Germline V gives CDR1 MGHRA, CDR2 YSYEKL. The V end was cut by 0 bases, the J end by 6 bases, with 24 bases between. This CDR3 region has 19 residues. The CDR3 reads CASSQDGERQVSTGNEQFF. The CDR3 DNA reads TGCGCCAGCAGCCAAGATGGGGAGCGACAGGTTTCTACGGGCAATGAGCAGTTCTTC.

V is TRBV19 and J is TRBJ2-3, with D unresolved. Trimming removed 5 bases from V and 4 bases from J, with 7 bases in between. CDR1 is LNHDA and CDR2 is SQIVND in the germline V gene (reference sequence). The CDR3 length is 12 residues. In DNA, the CDR3 is TGTGCCAGTAGTGGGGTTCCAGATACGCAGTATTTT. Translating gives CASSGVPDTQYF.

The chain carries TRBV5-1 and TRBJ2-7, with 8 bases aligning to TRBD2. J gave up 4 bases and V 0 bases, and 9 bases lay outside the gene matches. Germline CDR1 SGHRS, CDR2 YFSETQ. The CDR3 extends over 16 amino acids. CDR3 nucleotides: TGCGCCAGCAGCTTGGCGGGGGGGTCTTGGACTTACGAGCAGTACTTC. Its translation: CASSLAGGSWTYEQYF. The full variable domain, its missing parts supplied by reference TRBV5-1 and TRBJ2-7, is KAGVTQTPRYLIKTRGQQVTLSCSPISGHRSVSWYQQTPGQGLQFLFEYFSETQRNKGNFPGRFSGRQFSNSRSEMNVSTLELGDSALYLCASSLAGGSWTYEQYFGPGTRLTVT.

In its sample, this clone was seen many times. The rearrangement joins TRBV20-1 to TRBJ2-6, with 10 bases that match TRBD1. The V gene's germline CDR1 is DFQATT and CDR2 SNEGSKA (reference sequence). The V segment lost 8 bases and the J segment 1 base; nucleotides outside the gene matches: 5. This CDR3 is built from 15 residues. CDR3 DNA: TGCAGTCCCGACAGGGGGCTTTCTGGGGCCAACGTCCTGACTTTC. This gives the protein CSPDRGLSGANVLTF.

The chain recombines TRBV3-1 with TRBJ1-3; unclear D gene. The CDR3 length is 12 residues. Deletions cut 1 base from V and 6 bases from J, with 4 bases between. Germline assignment: CDR1 LGHDT and CDR2 YNNKEL (reference sequence). CDR3 in DNA: TGTGCCAGCAGCCAAGTCGAAAACACCATATATTTT. As protein: CASSQVENTIYF. The variable domain in full, completed from reference TRBV3-1 and TRBJ1-3, reads DTAVSQTPKYLVTQMGNDKSIKCEQNLGHDTMYWYKQDSKKFLKIMFSYNNKELIINETVPNRFSPKSPDKAHLNLHINSLELGDSAVYFCASSQVENTIYFGEGSWLTVV.

This clone turned up a few times. The chain combines TRBV27 with TRBJ1-2, with D maybe TRBD1 (5 bases). Germline-derived CDR1 and CDR2 are MNHEY and SMNVEV (reference sequence). V lost 5 bases, J lost 4 bases, and 11 bases lay in between. This CDR3 comprises 13 residues. The CDR3 region has the DNA TGTGCCAGCAGTCCAGATGGGACCTATGGCTACACCTTC. Its protein is CASSPDGTYGYTF.

This sequence joins TRBV30 and TRBJ1-2, with D possibly matching TRBD1 (6 bases). This CDR3 is 11 amino acids long. Per germline, CDR1 GTSNPN and CDR2 SVGIG (reference sequence). V was clipped by 8 bases and J by 0 bases, with 7 bases between them. The CDR3 DNA reads TGTGCCAGGACAGCTAACTATGGCTACACCTTC. Protein sequence: CARTANYGYTF.

This clone turned up a few times. The rearrangement links TRBV28 to TRBJ2-1; D not resolved. Germline CDR1 and CDR2: MDHEN and SYDVKM. CDR3 size: 15 residues. The germline V and J ends were trimmed by 2 bases and 3 bases, with 11 bases remaining between them. The CDR3 region has the DNA TGTGCCAGCAGTTTAGGCGCGCGGATCTACAATGAGCAGTTCTTC. Its translation is CASSLGARIYNEQFF. Full variable domain (rest looked up from reference TRBV28 and TRBJ2-1): DVKVTQSSRYLVKRTGEKVFLECVQDMDHENMFWYRQDPGLGLRLIYFSYDVKMKEKGDIPEGYSVSREKKERFSLILESASTNQTSMYLCASSLGARIYNEQFFGPGTRLTVL.

The genes are TRBV5-6 and TRBJ1-3; D is undetermined. With 1 base removed from V and 0 bases from J, the gap between germline ends came to 14 bases. CDR3 length: 17 amino acids. Germline V lookup: CDR1 SGHDT, CDR2 YYEEEE. In DNA form, the CDR3 reads TGTGCCAGCAGCTTGTGGGGTCTTCCCCTCTCTGGAAACACCATATATTTT. It specifies CASSLWGLPLSGNTIYF.

This clone was seen at least ten times. The V call is TRBV5-1, the J call TRBJ2-1; TRBD1 aligns across 9 bases. The CDR3 length is 16 residues. With 3 bases clipped from V and 8 bases from J, the junction kept 12 bases outside the gene matches. Germline V gene sequence: CDR1 SGHRS, CDR2 YFSETQ. The CDR3 DNA is TGCGCCAGCAGCTCCTACGTACAGGGGGCGCACTATGAGCAGTTCTTC. Translating it yields CASSSYVQGAHYEQFF.

The chain employs TRBV7-8 and TRBJ2-3; no clear D. Per germline, CDR1 SGHVS and CDR2 FQNEAQ. The V end was cut by 5 bases, the J end by 5 bases, with 11 bases between. This CDR3 has 13 residues. CDR3 DNA sequence: TGTGCCAGCAGCCCCCCTAGGAGAGATACGCAGTATTTT. Translating it yields CASSPPRRDTQYF.